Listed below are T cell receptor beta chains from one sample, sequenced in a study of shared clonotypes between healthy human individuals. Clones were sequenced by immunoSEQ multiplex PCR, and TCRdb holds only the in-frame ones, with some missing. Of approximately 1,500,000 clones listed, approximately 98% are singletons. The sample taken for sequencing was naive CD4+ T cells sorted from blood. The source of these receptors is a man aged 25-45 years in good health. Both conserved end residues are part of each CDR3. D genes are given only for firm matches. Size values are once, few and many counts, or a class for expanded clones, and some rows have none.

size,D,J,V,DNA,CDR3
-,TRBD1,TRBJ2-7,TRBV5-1,TGCGCCAGCAACCGGGACAGGGGGCTCGACGAGCAGTACTTC,CASNRDRGLDEQYF
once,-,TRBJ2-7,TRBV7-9,TGTGCCAGCAGCCGCAGCCGTGGAGGGATAACCTACGAGCAGTACTTC,CASSRSRGGITYEQYF
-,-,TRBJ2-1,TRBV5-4,TGTGCCAGCAGTCCCGGGACTGGCCCCTACAATGAGCAGTTCTTC,CASSPGTGPYNEQFF
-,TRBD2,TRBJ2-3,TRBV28,TGTGCCAGCAGTTTGGGAAGGACTAGCGGGAGCACAGATACGCAGTATTTT,CASSLGRTSGSTDTQYF
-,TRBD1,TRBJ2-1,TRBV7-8,TGTGCCAGCAGAGAACTGGGGACAGGGCTGGCCAATGAGCAGTTCTTC,CASRELGTGLANEQFF
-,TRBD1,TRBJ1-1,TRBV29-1,TGCAGCGTGAAAAGGGACAGGGATGCCTTTTTGACTGAAGCTTTCTTT,CSVKRDRDAFLTEAFF
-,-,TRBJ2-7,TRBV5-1,TGCGCCAGCAGCTTCCGCCCAGCCTACGAGCAGTACTTC,CASSFRPAYEQYF
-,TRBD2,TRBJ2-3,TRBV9,TGTGCCAGCAGCGTAGCTGGACTAGCGGGAGGGCAGCAGTATTTT,CASSVAGLAGGQQYF
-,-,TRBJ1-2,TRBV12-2,TGTGCAAGTCGCCCGACAGGGAGGGAAACTTCTAACTATGGCTACACCTTC,CASRPTGRETSNYGYTF
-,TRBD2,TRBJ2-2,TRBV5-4,TGTGCCAGCAGCTTCTCGGGAGGGAGGCGCACCGGGGAGCTGTTTTTT,CASSFSGGRRTGELFF
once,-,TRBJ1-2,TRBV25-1,TGTGCCAGCAGTCGGCAGAACTATGGCTACACCTTC,CASSRQNYGYTF
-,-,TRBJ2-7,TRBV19,TGTGCCAGTAGTGAAGGACATTTCTACGAGCAGTACTTC,CASSEGHFYEQYF
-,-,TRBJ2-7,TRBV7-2,TGTGCCAGCAGCTTAGAACACGAGCAGTACTTC,CASSLEHEQYF
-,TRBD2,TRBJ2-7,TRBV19,TGTGCCAGTAGTAGGGGCATTGGCGGGAGAGCCTCCTACGAGCAGTACTTC,CASSRGIGGRASYEQYF
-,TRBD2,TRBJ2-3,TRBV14,TGTGCCAGCACCCCATGGAAATCTAGCGGGAAGGCAGATACGCAGTATTTT,CASTPWKSSGKADTQYF
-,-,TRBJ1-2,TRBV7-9,TGTGCCAGCAGCTTTATCGGGGGTTATGGCTACACCTTC,CASSFIGGYGYTF
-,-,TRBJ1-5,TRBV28,TGTGCCAGCAGTTTAGGAGGGTATAGCAATCAGCCCCAGCATTTT,CASSLGGYSNQPQHF
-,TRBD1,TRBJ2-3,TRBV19,TGTGCCAGTAGTATCTCTCCCGGGACAGCACGCACAGATACGCAGTATTTT,CASSISPGTARTDTQYF
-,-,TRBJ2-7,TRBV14,TGTGCCAGCAGCCAAGATATAGGGGGCTACGAGCAGTACTTC,CASSQDIGGYEQYF
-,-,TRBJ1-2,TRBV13,TGTGCCAGCAGCTTAGGGGACTATGGCTACACCTTC,CASSLGDYGYTF